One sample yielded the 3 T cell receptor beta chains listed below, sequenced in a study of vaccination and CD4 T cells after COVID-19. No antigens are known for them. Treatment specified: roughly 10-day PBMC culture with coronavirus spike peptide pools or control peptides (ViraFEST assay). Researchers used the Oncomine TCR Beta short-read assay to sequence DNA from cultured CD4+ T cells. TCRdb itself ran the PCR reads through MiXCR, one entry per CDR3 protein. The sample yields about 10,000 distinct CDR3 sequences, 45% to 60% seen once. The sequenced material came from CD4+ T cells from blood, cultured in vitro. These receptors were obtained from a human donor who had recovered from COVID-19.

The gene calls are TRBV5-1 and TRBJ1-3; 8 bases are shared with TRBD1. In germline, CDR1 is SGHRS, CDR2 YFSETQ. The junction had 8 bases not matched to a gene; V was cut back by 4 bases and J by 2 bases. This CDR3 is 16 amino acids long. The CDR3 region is CASSTTGGRAGNTIYF. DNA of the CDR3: TGCGCCAGCAGCACCACAGGGGGGAGAGCTGGAAACACCATATATTTT.

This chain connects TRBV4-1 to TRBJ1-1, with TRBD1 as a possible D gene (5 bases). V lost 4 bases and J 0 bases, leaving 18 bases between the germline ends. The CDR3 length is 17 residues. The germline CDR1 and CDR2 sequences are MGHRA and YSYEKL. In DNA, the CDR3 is TGCGCCAGCAGCCCACCCTACGGCCGGACACTGAACACTGAAGCTTTCTTT. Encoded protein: CASSPPYGRTLNTEAFF.

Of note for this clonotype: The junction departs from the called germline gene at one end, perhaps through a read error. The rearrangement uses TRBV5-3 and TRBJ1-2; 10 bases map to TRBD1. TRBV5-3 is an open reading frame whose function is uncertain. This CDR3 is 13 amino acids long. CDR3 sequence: CASSLDRGAGYTF. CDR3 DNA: TGTGCCAGCAGCTTGGACAGGGGGGCTGGCTACACCTTC.